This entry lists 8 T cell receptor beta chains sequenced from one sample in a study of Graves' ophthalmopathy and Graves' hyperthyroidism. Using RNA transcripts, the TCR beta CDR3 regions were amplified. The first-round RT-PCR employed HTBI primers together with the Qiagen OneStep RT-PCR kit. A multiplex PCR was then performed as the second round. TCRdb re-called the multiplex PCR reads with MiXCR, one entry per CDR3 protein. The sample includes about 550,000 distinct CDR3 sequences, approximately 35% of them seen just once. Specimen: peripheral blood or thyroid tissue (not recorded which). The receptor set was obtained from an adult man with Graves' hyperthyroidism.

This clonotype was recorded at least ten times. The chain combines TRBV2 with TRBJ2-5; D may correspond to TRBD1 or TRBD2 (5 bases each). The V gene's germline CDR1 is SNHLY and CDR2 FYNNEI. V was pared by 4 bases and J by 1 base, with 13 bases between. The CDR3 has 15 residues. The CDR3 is CASSVPGRGQETQYF. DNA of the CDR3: TGTGCCAGCAGTGTACCGGGACGGGGCCAAGAGACCCAGTACTTC. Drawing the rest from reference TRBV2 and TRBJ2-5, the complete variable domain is EPEVTQTPSHQVTQMGQEVILRCVPISNHLYFYWYRQILGQKVEFLVSFYNNEISEKSEIFDDQFSVERPDGSNFTLKIRSTKLEDSAMYFCASSVPGRGQETQYFGPGTRLLVL.

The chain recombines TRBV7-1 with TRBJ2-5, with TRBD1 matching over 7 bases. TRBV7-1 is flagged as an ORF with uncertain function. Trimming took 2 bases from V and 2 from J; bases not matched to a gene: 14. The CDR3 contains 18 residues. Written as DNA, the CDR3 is TGTGCCAGCAGCTCACCCCCCGGATTCCCAGGGGGACAAGAGACCCAGTACTTC. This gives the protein CASSSPPGFPGGQETQYF.

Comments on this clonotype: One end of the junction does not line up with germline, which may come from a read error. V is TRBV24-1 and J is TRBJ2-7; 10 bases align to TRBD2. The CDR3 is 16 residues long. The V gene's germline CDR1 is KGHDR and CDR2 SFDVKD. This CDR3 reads CASSLYPSGGVYEQYF. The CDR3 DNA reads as TGTGCCAGCAGTTTATACCCTAGCGGGGGAGTTTACGAGCAGTACTTC.

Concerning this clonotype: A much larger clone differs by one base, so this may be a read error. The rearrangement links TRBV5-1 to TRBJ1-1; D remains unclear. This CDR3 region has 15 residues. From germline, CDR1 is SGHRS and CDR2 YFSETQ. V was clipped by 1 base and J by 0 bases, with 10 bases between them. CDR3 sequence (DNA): TGCGCCAGCAGCTTGAGAAGGGAGGTGAACACTGAAGCTTTCTTT. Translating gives CASSLRREVNTEAFF.

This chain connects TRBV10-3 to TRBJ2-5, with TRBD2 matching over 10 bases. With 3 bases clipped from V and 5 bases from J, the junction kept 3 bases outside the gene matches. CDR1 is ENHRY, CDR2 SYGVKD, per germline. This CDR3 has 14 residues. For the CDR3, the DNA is TGTGCCATCAGTGATGCTAGCGGGAGTGAGACCCAGTACTTC. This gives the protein CAISDASGSETQYF.

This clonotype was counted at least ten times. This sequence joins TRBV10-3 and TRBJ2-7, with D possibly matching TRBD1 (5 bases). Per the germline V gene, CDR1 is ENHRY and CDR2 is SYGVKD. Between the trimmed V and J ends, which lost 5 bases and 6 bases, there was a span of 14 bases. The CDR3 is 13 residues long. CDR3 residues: CAISRQDIGEQYF. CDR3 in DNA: TGTGCCATCAGTCGGCAGGACATCGGCGAGCAGTACTTC.

The chain's CDR3 is CASSEVAGYYGYTF. The DNA of the CDR3 is TGTGCCAGCAGTGAGGTGGCAGGGTACTATGGCTACACCTTC. The gene calls are TRBV7-9 and TRBJ1-2; a possible D gene is TRBD1 (5 bases). Germline loops: CDR1 SEHNR, CDR2 FQNEAQ (reference sequence). The V gene lost 6 bases and the J gene lost 3 bases, with 14 bases spanning the gap. CDR3 size: 14 residues.

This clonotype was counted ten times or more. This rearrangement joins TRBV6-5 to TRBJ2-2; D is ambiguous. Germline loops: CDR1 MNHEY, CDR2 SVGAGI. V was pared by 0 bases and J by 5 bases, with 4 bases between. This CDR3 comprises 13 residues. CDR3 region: CASSYSGTGELFF. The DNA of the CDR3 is TGTGCCAGCAGTTACTCCGGTACCGGGGAGCTGTTTTTT.